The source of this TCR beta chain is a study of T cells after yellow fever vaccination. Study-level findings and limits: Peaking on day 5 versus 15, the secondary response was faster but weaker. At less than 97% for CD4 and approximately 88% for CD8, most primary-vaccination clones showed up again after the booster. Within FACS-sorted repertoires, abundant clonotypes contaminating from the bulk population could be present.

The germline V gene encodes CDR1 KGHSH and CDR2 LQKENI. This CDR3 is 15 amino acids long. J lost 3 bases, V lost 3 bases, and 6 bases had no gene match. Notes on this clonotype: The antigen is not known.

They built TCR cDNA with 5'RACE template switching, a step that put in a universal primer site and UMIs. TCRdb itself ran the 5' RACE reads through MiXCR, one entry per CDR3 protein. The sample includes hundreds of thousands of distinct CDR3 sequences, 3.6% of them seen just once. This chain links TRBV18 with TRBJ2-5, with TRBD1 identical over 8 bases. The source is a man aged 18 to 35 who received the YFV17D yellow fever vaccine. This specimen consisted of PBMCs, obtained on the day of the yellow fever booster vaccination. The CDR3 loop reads CASSPRTGPEETQYF. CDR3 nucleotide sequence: TGTGCCAGCTCACCGAGGACAGGGCCAGAAGAGACCCAGTACTTC.